These 32 T cell receptor beta chains came from one sample sequenced in a study of cytomegalovirus exposure and HLA in healthy donors. Primers: 60 Vbeta forward and 13 Jbeta reverse. Assay: immunoSEQ multiplex PCR; the TCRdb copy retains only in-frame clones and omits some. Among about 180,000 clones listed, 76% were seen once. The material sequenced was PBMCs. These receptors came from a man aged 18 to 30 in good health and CMV-seronegative.

This rearrangement joins TRBV9 to TRBJ1-5, with D hard to call. The CDR3 is 14 residues long. Between the trimmed V and J ends, which lost 2 bases and 3 bases, there was a span of 9 bases. CDR1 and CDR2 from the germline V gene are SGDLS and YYNGEE. The CDR3 DNA reads as TGTGCCAGCAGCGTGCGGGAGGCCAATCAGCCCCAGCATTTT. It yields the protein CASSVREANQPQHF.

This clone has more than one count but fewer than ten. V gene TRBV7-8 combines with J gene TRBJ2-1; D call uncertain. The CDR3 has 15 residues. Germline CDR1 reads SGHVS; CDR2 reads FQNEAQ. Trimming stripped 0 bases from V and 4 bases from J, with 10 bases between. The CDR3 DNA reads TGTGCCAGCAGCTTAGCGTCGACGGGTTACAATGAGCAGTTCTTC. Translation gives CASSLASTGYNEQFF. The full variable domain, rest sourced from reference TRBV7-8 and TRBJ2-1, is GAGVSQSPRYKVAKRGQDVALRCDPISGHVSLFWYQQALGQGPEFLTYFQNEAQLDKSGLPSDRFFAERPEGSVSTLKIQRTQQEDSAVYLCASSLASTGYNEQFFGPGTRLTVL.

CDR3 nucleotides: TGTGCCACCAGCAGAGAAAAAGGCAGGGACTACGAGCAGTACTTC. Translation gives CATSREKGRDYEQYF. The chain couples TRBV15 to TRBJ2-7; D possibly corresponds to TRBD1 (5 bases). Trimming took off 0 bases at V and 3 bases at J, with 12 bases between the two ends. Germline CDR1 LNHNV, CDR2 YYDKDF (reference sequence). This CDR3 region has 15 residues.

The V and J genes are TRBV28 and TRBJ1-6, with D perhaps TRBD1 (5 bases). V was trimmed by 6 bases and J by 4 bases, leaving 13 bases between them. This CDR3 is 15 amino acids long. Looked up from germline, CDR1 is MDHEN and CDR2 is SYDVKM. CDR3 DNA sequence: TGTGCCAGCAGCCAATCCGGGGGATATAATTCACCCCTCCACTTT. Residues: CASSQSGGYNSPLHF.

This chain joins TRBV29-1 and TRBJ2-1; 11 nucleotides agree with TRBD2. The V and J ends lost 5 bases and 8 bases, in that order; junction bases with no gene match: 8. Germline V lookup: CDR1 SQVTM, CDR2 ANQGSEA. The CDR3 covers 14 residues. In DNA, the CDR3 is TGCAGCGTTTTAATAGTTAGCGGGAGGGATGAGCAGTTCTTC. Encoded protein: CSVLIVSGRDEQFF.

V gene TRBV11-3 combines with J gene TRBJ2-5, with 15 bases aligning to TRBD2. The CDR3 has 17 amino acids. Trimming removed 4 bases from V and 2 bases from J; junction bases left unmatched: 5. In germline, CDR1 is SGHNT, CDR2 YENEEA. Written as DNA, the CDR3 is TGTGCCAGCAGCTCCGGACTAGCGGGAGGGCTTCAAGAGACCCAGTACTTC. Amino acid sequence: CASSSGLAGGLQETQYF.

The chain joins TRBV2 to TRBJ1-3, with 7 bases that match TRBD1. CDR3 length equals 14 residues. V dropped 6 bases and J dropped 3; count of bases not matched to a gene: 5. Germline V gives CDR1 SNHLY, CDR2 FYNNEI. The CDR3 is CASRGDSGGNTIYF. For the CDR3, the DNA is TGTGCCAGCAGGGGGGACAGCGGTGGAAACACCATATATTTT. The variable domain in full, completed from reference TRBV2 and TRBJ1-3, reads EPEVTQTPSHQVTQMGQEVILRCVPISNHLYFYWYRQILGQKVEFLVSFYNNEISEKSEIFDDQFSVERPDGSNFTLKIRSTKLEDSAMYFCASRGDSGGNTIYFGEGSWLTVV.

The sample holds a few counts of this clone. V gene TRBV7-2 combines with J gene TRBJ1-1; D is unresolved. CDR3 length equals 12 residues. Germline CDR1 reads SGHTA; CDR2 reads FQGNSA. Between the trimmed V and J ends, which lost 1 base and 9 bases, there was a span of 9 bases. CDR3 in amino acids: CASSLVAHQAFF. DNA for the CDR3: TGTGCCAGCAGCTTAGTCGCACACCAAGCTTTCTTT.

The V and J genes are TRBV29-1 and TRBJ1-1; no firm D call. Germline V CDR1 and CDR2: SQVTM, ANQGSEA. Trimming took 4 bases from V and 0 from J, leaving 6 bases between them. The CDR3 spans 12 residues. The CDR3 region is CSVAQMNTEAFF. The CDR3 region has the DNA TGCAGCGTTGCCCAGATGAACACTGAAGCTTTCTTT.

The table lists this clone with a few counts. The chain couples TRBV7-6 to TRBJ1-1; D is unresolved. The CDR3 runs 13 residues. V was cut by 5 bases and J by 0 bases, with 7 bases left in between. Germline V lookup: CDR1 SGHVS, CDR2 FNYEAQ. CDR3 sequence: CASSNSMNTEAFF. DNA of the CDR3: TGTGCCAGCAGCAATTCCATGAACACTGAAGCTTTCTTT.

The gene calls are TRBV5-6 and TRBJ1-1; no reliable D call. Germline V gene sequence: CDR1 SGHDT, CDR2 YYEEEE. CDR3 length: 16 amino acids. The germline V and J ends were trimmed by 0 bases and 3 bases, with 15 bases remaining between them. CDR3 sequence reads: CASSLDSGRFHTEAFF. The DNA for the CDR3 is TGTGCCAGCAGCTTGGACAGCGGGAGATTCCACACTGAAGCTTTCTTT.

The chain has TRBV19 and TRBJ2-3; TRBD1 matches at 9 bases. This CDR3 has 16 amino acids. From germline, CDR1 is LNHDA and CDR2 SQIVND (reference sequence). J was trimmed by 0 bases and V by 11 bases; bases with no gene match: 12. CDR3 in amino acids: CASTGGREFSTDTQYF. In DNA form, the CDR3 reads TGTGCCTCCACAGGGGGCAGGGAATTTAGCACAGATACGCAGTATTTT.

This clone was observed a few times. The chain recombines TRBV11-2 with TRBJ2-5; possibly TRBD2 for D (6 bases). The J call could be wrong; TRBJ2-7 is a better fit for the DNA end. Per germline, CDR1 SGHAT and CDR2 FQNNGV. The CDR3 is made up of 15 amino acids. CDR3 in amino acids: CASSPRRGGSYEQYF. DNA of the CDR3: TGTGCCAGCAGCCCACGGCGGGGAGGCTCCTACGAGCAGTACTTC.

This chain uses TRBV18 with TRBJ2-2; D call uncertain. The V gene's germline CDR1 is KGHSH and CDR2 LQKENI. The CDR3 totals 13 residues. V was cut by 3 bases and J by 6 bases, with 8 bases left in between. The CDR3 bases are TGTGCCAGCTCACCTGATCGGGCCGGGGAGCTGTTTTTT. Amino acids: CASSPDRAGELFF.

This chain joins TRBV10-3 and TRBJ1-1, with 8 bases matching TRBD1. This CDR3 has 12 residues. CDR1 and CDR2 from the germline V gene are ENHRY and SYGVKD. V lost 10 bases, J lost 7 bases, and 8 bases stayed unmatched. The CDR3 protein is CASQGAIGEAFF. The CDR3 region has the DNA TGTGCCAGTCAGGGGGCGATCGGTGAAGCTTTCTTT.

This clone occurred many times. The chain joins TRBV5-1 to TRBJ1-4, with 8 bases that match TRBD1. The CDR3 runs to 15 residues. Unmatched junction bases numbered 6, after V lost 5 bases and J lost 3 bases. The germline V gene encodes CDR1 SGHRS and CDR2 YFSETQ. The CDR3 loop reads CASSWVTGANEKLFF. The DNA of the CDR3 is TGCGCCAGCAGTTGGGTGACAGGGGCTAATGAAAAACTGTTTTTT.

This sequence joins TRBV18 and TRBJ1-4; D is uncertain. The CDR3 totals 14 residues. The germline V gene has CDR1 KGHSH and CDR2 LQKENI. The V end was cut by 6 bases, the J end by 3 bases, with 11 bases between. Here the CDR3 DNA reads TGTGCCAGCTCTCTAGCTAGAGCTAATGAAAAACTGTTTTTT. It is translated as CASSLARANEKLFF.

J is TRBJ2-3 and V is TRBV5-4, with 11 bases that match TRBD2. V dropped 4 bases and J dropped 3; count of bases not matched to a gene: 10. Germline V gene data show CDR1 as SGHNT and CDR2 as YYREEE (reference sequence). CDR3 length equals 17 residues. The CDR3 is CASSPRPSGGSTDTQYF. The CDR3 DNA is TGTGCCAGCAGCCCCCGCCCTAGCGGGGGGTCGACAGATACGCAGTATTTT.

The rearrangement uses TRBV6-1 and TRBJ2-1, with 12 nucleotides matching TRBD2. The CDR3 runs 17 residues. The junction had 8 bases not matched to a gene; V was cut back by 4 bases and J by 4 bases. Germline V lookup: CDR1 MNHNS, CDR2 SASEGT. CDR3 region: CASSGSGTSGLYNEQFF. As DNA, the CDR3 is TGTGCCAGCAGTGGGTCGGGGACTAGCGGGCTGTACAATGAGCAGTTCTTC.

This clone came up once. V usage is TRBV30 and J usage is TRBJ2-5, with no clear D. CDR1 GTSNPN and CDR2 SVGIG come from the germline V gene (reference sequence). Trimming pared 4 bases from V and 5 bases from J, leaving 14 bases between. CDR3 length: 13 residues. The CDR3 protein is CAWTAQPGETQYF. CDR3 sequence (DNA): TGTGCCTGGACCGCCCAACCCGGGGAGACCCAGTACTTC.

This chain joins TRBV6-1 and TRBJ2-7; 9 bases match TRBD1. The V and J ends lost 5 bases and 2 bases, in that order; junction bases with no gene match: 4. From germline, CDR1 is MNHNS and CDR2 SASEGT. The CDR3 is 14 amino acids. The CDR3: CASSTRDRAYEQYF. The CDR3 nucleotides are TGTGCCAGCAGTACCCGGGACAGGGCCTACGAGCAGTACTTC.

CDR3 sequence (DNA): TGTGCCAGTACTTGGACAGGCTCGAGCAATCAGCCCCAGCATTTT. As protein: CASTWTGSSNQPQHF. This chain joins TRBV19 and TRBJ1-5; 7 positions agree with TRBD1. V was clipped by 7 bases and J by 1 base; unmatched bases: 7. Germline CDR1 reads LNHDA; CDR2 reads SQIVND (reference sequence). CDR3 size: 15 residues.

J is TRBJ2-2 and V is TRBV6-1; TRBD1 matches at 8 bases. Per the germline V gene, CDR1 is MNHNS and CDR2 is SASEGT. The CDR3 loop spans 15 amino acids. Trimming cost V 4 bases and J 3 bases; bases outside gene matches: 4. The CDR3 sequence is CASSGTGQDTGELFF. As DNA, the CDR3 is TGTGCCAGCAGTGGGACAGGGCAGGACACCGGGGAGCTGTTTTTT.

The genes are TRBV28 and TRBJ1-1; D call uncertain. Trimming removed 7 bases from V and 4 bases from J, with 7 bases in between. CDR1 and CDR2 (germline): MDHEN, SYDVKM. The CDR3 sequence is 11 residues long. DNA for the CDR3: TGTGCCAGCACCGAGGGCACTGAAGCTTTCTTT. Translated, it gives CASTEGTEAFF.

The chain uses TRBV21-1 and TRBJ2-7; the D call of TRBD2 is as the table states it, not checked on the DNA. TRBV21-1 is reported as a pseudogene. This CDR3 is built from 13 residues. For the CDR3, the DNA is TGTGCCAGCAGCAACGTGACTAGCAGGGAACAGTACTTC. Its protein product is CASSNVTSREQYF.

This clone showed up just once. This chain's CDR3 is CASSLAGGRSTDTQYF. The CDR3 nucleotides read TGTGCCAGCAGCTTGGCGGGGGGGAGGAGCACAGATACGCAGTATTTT. The J gene is TRBJ2-3, the V gene TRBV5-4; 8 bases match TRBD2. This CDR3 has 16 residues. Germline values: CDR1 SGHNT, CDR2 YYREEE (reference sequence). V shed 0 bases and J 0 bases; nucleotides not matched to a gene: 3.

V is TRBV4-2 and J is TRBJ2-1; TRBD2 aligns across 9 bases. Germline V gene lookup returns CDR1 LGHNA and CDR2 YNFKEQ. CDR3 length equals 13 residues. V lost 11 bases to trimming and J lost 5 bases; unmatched junction nucleotides: 7. CDR3 nucleotide sequence: TGTGCCGGCCCTAGCGGGATCCACAATGAGCAGTTCTTC. Its protein is CAGPSGIHNEQFF.

The V gene is TRBV2, the J gene TRBJ1-4; 9 bases map to TRBD1. V shed 8 bases and J 10 bases; nucleotides not matched to a gene: 8. From germline, CDR1 is SNHLY and CDR2 FYNNEI. The CDR3 totals 13 residues. For the CDR3, the DNA is TGTGCCAGCTCCGGGACAGGGACGGGAAAACTGTTTTTT. Protein: CASSGTGTGKLFF.

V is TRBV27 and J is TRBJ1-4; the match to TRBD1 covers 9 bases. V lost 6 bases, J lost 7 bases, and 6 bases stayed unmatched. Germline V gene data show CDR1 as MNHEY and CDR2 as SMNVEV (reference sequence). The CDR3 is 14 residues long. CDR3 amino acids: CASSHGTGSEKLFF. DNA of the CDR3: TGTGCCAGCAGCCACGGGACAGGGAGTGAAAAACTGTTTTTT.

This chain links TRBV19 with TRBJ1-2, with 8 positions matching TRBD1. Germline values: CDR1 LNHDA, CDR2 SQIVND (reference sequence). With 0 bases clipped from V and 3 bases from J, the junction kept 15 bases outside the gene matches. The CDR3 has 19 residues. The CDR3 loop is CASSIDWSDRDYGDYGYTF. DNA of the CDR3: TGTGCCAGTAGTATAGATTGGTCGGACAGGGACTATGGGGACTATGGCTACACCTTC.

This clone was counted only a few times. The chain employs TRBV21-1 and TRBJ2-5; the D segment call TRBD2 is taken from the table without a DNA check. TRBV21-1 is given as a pseudogene. The CDR3 length is 17 residues. The CDR3 protein is CASSKVWRGRTQETQYF. CDR3 bases: TGTGCCAGCAGCAAAGTCTGGCGGGGGCGCACTCAAGAGACCCAGTACTTC.

The J gene is TRBJ2-1, the V gene TRBV27; 14 positions match TRBD2. This CDR3 has 15 residues. With 5 bases clipped from V and 7 bases from J, the junction kept 4 bases outside the gene matches. The germline V gene encodes CDR1 MNHEY and CDR2 SMNVEV (reference sequence). DNA for the CDR3: TGTGCCAGCAGTACCCGACTAGCGGGGGGGAATGAGCAGTTCTTC. It encodes CASSTRLAGGNEQFF.